This paragraph covers one T cell receptor beta chain sequence. The data belong to a study of monozygotic twins with inflammatory bowel disease. UMIs that included a 6-nucleotide sample barcode were added by template switching, which took place during cDNA synthesis. TCRalpha and TCRbeta cDNA was put through two nested PCRs of approximately 17 and 9 cycles. TCRdb re-called the 5' RACE reads, yielding one record per CDR3 amino acid sequence without DNA. This repertoire includes approximately 150,000 distinct CDR3 sequences. This CDR3 region has 15 residues. CDR1 MGHRA and CDR2 YSYEKL come from the germline V gene.

The specimen sequenced was blood. This clonotype was obtained from a human donor with ulcerative colitis or Crohn's disease, or a healthy co-twin of an affected twin (not recorded which). The chain has TRBV4-1 and TRBJ1-6; TCRdb's D gene call, TRBD1, goes unchecked for lack of DNA. The CDR3 spells CASSQDRQGDSPLHF.